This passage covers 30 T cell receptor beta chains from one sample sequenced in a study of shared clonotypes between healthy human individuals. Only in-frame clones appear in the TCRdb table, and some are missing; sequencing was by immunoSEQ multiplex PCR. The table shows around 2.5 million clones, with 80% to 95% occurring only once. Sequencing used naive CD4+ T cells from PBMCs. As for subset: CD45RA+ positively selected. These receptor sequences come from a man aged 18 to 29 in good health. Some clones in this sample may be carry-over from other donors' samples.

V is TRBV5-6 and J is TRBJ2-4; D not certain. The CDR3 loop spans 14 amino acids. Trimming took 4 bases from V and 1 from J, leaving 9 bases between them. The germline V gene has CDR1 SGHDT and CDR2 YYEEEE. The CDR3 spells CASSVPGAKNIQYF. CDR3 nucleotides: TGTGCCAGCAGCGTACCCGGGGCCAAAAACATTCAGTACTTC.

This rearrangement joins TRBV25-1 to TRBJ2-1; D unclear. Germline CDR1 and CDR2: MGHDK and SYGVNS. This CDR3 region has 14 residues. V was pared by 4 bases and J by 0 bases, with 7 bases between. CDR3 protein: CASSARRSYNEQFF. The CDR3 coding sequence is TGTGCCAGCAGTGCTAGACGCTCCTACAATGAGCAGTTCTTC.

The chain's CDR3 is CASSPVLPGNIQYF. The CDR3 DNA sequence: TGTGCCAGCAGTCCGGTACTCCCGGGAAACATTCAGTACTTC. The chain uses TRBV6-1 and TRBJ2-4; D gene unclear. The germline V gene has CDR1 MNHNS and CDR2 SASEGT. The CDR3 has 14 amino acids. V was cut by 5 bases and J by 6 bases, with 14 bases left in between.

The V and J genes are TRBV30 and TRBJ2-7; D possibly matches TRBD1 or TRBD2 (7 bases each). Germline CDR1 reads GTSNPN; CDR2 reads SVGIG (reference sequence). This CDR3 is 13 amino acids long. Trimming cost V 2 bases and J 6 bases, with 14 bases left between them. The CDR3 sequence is CAWSLARGGEQYF. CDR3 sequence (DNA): TGTGCCTGGAGTTTAGCCAGGGGGGGCGAGCAGTACTTC.

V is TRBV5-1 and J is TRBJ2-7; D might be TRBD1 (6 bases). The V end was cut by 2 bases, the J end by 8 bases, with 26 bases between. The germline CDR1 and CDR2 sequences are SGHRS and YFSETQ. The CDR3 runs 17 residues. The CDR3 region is CASSLTSFSGDEGQQYF. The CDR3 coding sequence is TGCGCCAGCAGCTTAACATCCTTTTCAGGGGACGAAGGGCAGCAGTACTTC.

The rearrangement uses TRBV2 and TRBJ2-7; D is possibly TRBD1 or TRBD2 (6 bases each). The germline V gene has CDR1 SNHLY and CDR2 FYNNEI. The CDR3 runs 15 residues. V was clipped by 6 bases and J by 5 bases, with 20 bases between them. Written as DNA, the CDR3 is TGTGCCAGCAGCCCGCTTGGAGGGACAATCCACGAGCAGTACTTC. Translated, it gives CASSPLGGTIHEQYF.

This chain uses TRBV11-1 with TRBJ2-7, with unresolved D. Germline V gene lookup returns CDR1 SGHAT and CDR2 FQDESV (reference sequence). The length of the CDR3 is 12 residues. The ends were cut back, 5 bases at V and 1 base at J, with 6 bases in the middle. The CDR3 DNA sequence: TGTGCCAGCAGCGCACATTCCTACGAGCAGTACTTC. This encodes CASSAHSYEQYF.

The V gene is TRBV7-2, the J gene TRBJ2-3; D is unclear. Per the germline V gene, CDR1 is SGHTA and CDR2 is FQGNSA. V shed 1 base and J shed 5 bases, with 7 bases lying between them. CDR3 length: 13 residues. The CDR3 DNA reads TGTGCCAGCAGCTTAGTTTGGGAAGATACGCAGTATTTT. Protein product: CASSLVWEDTQYF.

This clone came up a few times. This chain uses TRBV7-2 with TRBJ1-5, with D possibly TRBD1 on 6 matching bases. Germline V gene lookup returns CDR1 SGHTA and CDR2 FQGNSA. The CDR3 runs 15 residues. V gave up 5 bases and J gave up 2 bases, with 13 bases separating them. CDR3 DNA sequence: TGTGCCAGCAGCCCGGGGGCCCGGGGCAATCAGCCCCAGCATTTT. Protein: CASSPGARGNQPQHF.

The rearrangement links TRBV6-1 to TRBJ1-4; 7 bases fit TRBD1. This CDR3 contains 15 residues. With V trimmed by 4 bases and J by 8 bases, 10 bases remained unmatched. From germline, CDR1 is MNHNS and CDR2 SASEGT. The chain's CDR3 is CASSAETGRGEKLFF. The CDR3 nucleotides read TGTGCCAGCAGTGCCGAGACAGGGAGGGGGGAAAAACTGTTTTTT.

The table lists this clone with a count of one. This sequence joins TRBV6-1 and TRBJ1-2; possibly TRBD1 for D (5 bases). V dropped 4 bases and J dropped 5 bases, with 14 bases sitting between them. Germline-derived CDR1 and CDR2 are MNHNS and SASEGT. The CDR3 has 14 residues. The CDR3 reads CASSADTRLYGYTF. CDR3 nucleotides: TGTGCCAGCAGTGCGGACACGCGATTATATGGCTACACCTTC.

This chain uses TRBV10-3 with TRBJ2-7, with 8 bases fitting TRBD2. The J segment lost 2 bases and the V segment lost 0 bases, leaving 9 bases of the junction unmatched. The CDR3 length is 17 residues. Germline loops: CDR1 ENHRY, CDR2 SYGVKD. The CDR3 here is CAISESTGGGITYEQYF. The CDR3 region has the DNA TGTGCCATCAGTGAGTCAACCGGGGGGGGAATTACCTACGAGCAGTACTTC.

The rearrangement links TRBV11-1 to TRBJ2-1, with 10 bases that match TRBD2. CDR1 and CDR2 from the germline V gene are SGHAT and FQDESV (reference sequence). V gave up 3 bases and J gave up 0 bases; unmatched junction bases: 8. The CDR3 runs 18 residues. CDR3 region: CASSFPTSGIRSYNEQFF. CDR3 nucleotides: TGTGCCAGCAGCTTTCCAACTAGCGGGATACGCTCCTACAATGAGCAGTTCTTC.

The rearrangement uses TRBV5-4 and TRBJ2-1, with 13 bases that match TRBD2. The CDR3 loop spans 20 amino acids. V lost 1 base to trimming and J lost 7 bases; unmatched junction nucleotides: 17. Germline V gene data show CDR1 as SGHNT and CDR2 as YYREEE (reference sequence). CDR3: CASSLKIALAGGPPGNEQFF. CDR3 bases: TGTGCCAGCAGCTTGAAGATTGCACTAGCGGGAGGGCCACCGGGGAATGAGCAGTTCTTC. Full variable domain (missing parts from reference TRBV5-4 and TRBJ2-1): ETGVTQSPTHLIKTRGQQVTLRCSSQSGHNTVSWYQQALGQGPQFIFQYYREEENGRGNFPPRFSGLQFPNYSSELNVNALELDDSALYLCASSLKIALAGGPPGNEQFFGPGTRLTVL.

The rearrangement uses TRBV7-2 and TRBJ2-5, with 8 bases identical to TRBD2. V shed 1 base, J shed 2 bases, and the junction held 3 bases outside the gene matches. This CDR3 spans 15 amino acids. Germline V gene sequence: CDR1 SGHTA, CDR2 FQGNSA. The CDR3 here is CASSLELAAQETQYF. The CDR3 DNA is TGTGCCAGCAGCTTAGAACTAGCGGCTCAAGAGACCCAGTACTTC.

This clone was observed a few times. CDR3 sequence (DNA): TGTGCCAGTAGTATAGCAGGAGTCTACTCTGGAAACACCATATATTTT. Translating it yields CASSIAGVYSGNTIYF. The chain is built from TRBV19 and TRBJ1-3; D gene unclear. Germline V gives CDR1 LNHDA, CDR2 SQIVND (reference sequence). V was clipped by 1 base and J by 0 bases, with 10 bases between them. CDR3 size: 16 residues.

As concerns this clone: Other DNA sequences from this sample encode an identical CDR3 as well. The CDR3 DNA follows: TGTGCCAGCAGACAGACAGGGACAGATACGCAGTATTTT. It encodes CASRQTGTDTQYF. V gene TRBV6-5 combines with J gene TRBJ2-3; TRBD1 aligns across 7 bases. This CDR3 has 13 residues. Germline loops: CDR1 MNHEY, CDR2 SVGAGI. J was trimmed by 3 bases and V by 6 bases; bases with no gene match: 3.

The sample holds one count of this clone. CDR3 region: CASSLPPLPLHF. The CDR3 DNA reads TGTGCCAGCAGCCTCCCCCCCTTACCCCTCCACTTT. The rearrangement uses TRBV7-2 and TRBJ1-6; D not resolved. V was pared by 5 bases and J by 12 bases, with 11 bases between. Germline CDR1 SGHTA, CDR2 FQGNSA. The CDR3 length is 12 residues.

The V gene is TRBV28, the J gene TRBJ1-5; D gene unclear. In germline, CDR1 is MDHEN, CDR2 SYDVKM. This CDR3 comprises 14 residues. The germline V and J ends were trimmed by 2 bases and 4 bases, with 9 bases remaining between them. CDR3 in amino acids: CASSLPQPNQPQHF. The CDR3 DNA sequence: TGTGCCAGCAGTTTACCACAGCCAAATCAGCCCCAGCATTTT.

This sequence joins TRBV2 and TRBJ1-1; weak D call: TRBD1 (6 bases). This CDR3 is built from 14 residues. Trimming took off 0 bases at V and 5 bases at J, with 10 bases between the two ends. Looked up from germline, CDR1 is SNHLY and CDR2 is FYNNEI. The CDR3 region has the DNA TGTGCCAGCAGTGAAGCGCCGGGGGCAACTGAAGCTTTCTTT. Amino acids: CASSEAPGATEAFF.

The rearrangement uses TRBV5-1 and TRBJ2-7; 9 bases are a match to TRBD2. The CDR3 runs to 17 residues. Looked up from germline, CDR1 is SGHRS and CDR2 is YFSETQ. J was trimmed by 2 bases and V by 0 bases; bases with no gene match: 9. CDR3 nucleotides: TGCGCCAGCAGCTTGGGACTAGGACTAGCGAGACCCTACGAGCAGTACTTC. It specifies CASSLGLGLARPYEQYF.

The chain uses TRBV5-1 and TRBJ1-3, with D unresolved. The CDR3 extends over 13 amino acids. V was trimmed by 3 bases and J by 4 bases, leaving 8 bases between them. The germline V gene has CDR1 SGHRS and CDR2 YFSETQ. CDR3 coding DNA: TGCGCCAGCAGCTCCAACGACGGAAACACCATATATTTT. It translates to CASSSNDGNTIYF. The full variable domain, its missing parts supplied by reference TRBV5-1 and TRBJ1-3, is KAGVTQTPRYLIKTRGQQVTLSCSPISGHRSVSWYQQTPGQGLQFLFEYFSETQRNKGNFPGRFSGRQFSNSRSEMNVSTLELGDSALYLCASSSNDGNTIYFGEGSWLTVV.

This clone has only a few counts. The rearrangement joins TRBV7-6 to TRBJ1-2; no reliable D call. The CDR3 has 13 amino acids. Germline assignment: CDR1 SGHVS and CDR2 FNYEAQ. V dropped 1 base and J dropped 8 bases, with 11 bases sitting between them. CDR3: CASSLDGAGGYTF. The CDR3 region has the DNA TGTGCCAGCAGCTTAGATGGCGCTGGCGGCTACACCTTC.

CDR3 residues: CAISESSWGRSEQYF. CDR3 in DNA: TGTGCCATCAGTGAGAGCTCGTGGGGTAGGAGCGAGCAGTACTTC. The genes are TRBV10-3 and TRBJ2-5; D not resolved. The DNA end lines up better with TRBJ2-7; the J call may be wrong. The CDR3 runs to 15 residues. Germline V CDR1 and CDR2: ENHRY, SYGVKD.

CDR3 region: CASSSPGGGRSSYNEQFF. The CDR3 bases are TGTGCCAGCAGTTCCCCAGGGGGCGGGAGGAGCTCCTACAATGAGCAGTTCTTC. This chain joins TRBV28 and TRBJ2-1, with D tentatively TRBD1 or TRBD2 (8 bases each). The CDR3 extends over 18 amino acids. CDR1 MDHEN and CDR2 SYDVKM come from the germline V gene. V gave up 4 bases and J gave up 0 bases, with 19 bases separating them.

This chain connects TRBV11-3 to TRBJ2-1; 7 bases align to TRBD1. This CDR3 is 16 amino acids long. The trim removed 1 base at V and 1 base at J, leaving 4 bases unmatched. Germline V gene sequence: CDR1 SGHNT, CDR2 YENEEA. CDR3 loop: CASSLGSTGSYNEQFF. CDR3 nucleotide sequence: TGTGCCAGCAGCTTAGGCTCGACAGGGTCCTACAATGAGCAGTTCTTC.

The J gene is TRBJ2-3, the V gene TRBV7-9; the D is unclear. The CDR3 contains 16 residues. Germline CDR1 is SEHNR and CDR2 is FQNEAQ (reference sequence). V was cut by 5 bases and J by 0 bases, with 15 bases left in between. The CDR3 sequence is CASSPGDTQSTDTQYF. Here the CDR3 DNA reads TGTGCCAGCAGCCCAGGAGACACCCAGAGCACAGATACGCAGTATTTT.

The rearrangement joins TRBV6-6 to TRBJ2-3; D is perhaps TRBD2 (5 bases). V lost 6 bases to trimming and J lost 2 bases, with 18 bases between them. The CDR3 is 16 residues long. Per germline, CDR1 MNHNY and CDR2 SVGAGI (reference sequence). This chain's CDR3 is CASSDYGQTLTDTQYF. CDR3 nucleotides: TGTGCCAGCAGCGACTACGGGCAGACCCTCACAGATACGCAGTATTTT.

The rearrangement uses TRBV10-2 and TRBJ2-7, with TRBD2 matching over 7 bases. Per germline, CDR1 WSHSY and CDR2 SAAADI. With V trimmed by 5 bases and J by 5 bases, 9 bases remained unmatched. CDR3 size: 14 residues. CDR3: CASSWGGSSDEQYF. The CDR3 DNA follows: TGCGCCAGCAGTTGGGGCGGGAGTTCAGACGAGCAGTACTTC.

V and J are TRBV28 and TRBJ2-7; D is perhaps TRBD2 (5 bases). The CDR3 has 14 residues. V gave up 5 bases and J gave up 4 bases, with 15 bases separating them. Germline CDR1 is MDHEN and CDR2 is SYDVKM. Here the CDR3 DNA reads TGTGCCAGCAGTGCCCTCCGGGGTTTTTACGAGCAGTACTTC. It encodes CASSALRGFYEQYF.